These 2 T cell receptor beta chains came from one sample sequenced in a study of T cell responses to AZD1222 COVID-19 vaccine. The repertoire was sequenced with immunoSEQ multiplex PCR; TCRdb's copy has only in-frame clones and lacks some. The profile shows under 130,000 clones, over 80% of them singletons. Source: peripheral blood, taken on day 0 of AZD1222 vaccination. The receptors stem from an adult in good health.

This clone showed up just a few times. The rearrangement links TRBV6-6 to TRBJ2-7, with D possibly TRBD2 on 6 matching bases. The V gene's germline CDR1 is MNHNY and CDR2 SVGAGI (reference sequence). The CDR3 sequence is 14 residues long. Trimming cost V 2 bases and J 2 bases, with 10 bases left between them. CDR3 protein: CASSYDGLPYEQYF. In DNA form, the CDR3 reads TGTGCCAGCAGTTACGATGGACTACCCTACGAGCAGTACTTC.

The chain links TRBV5-4 to TRBJ1-1, with TRBD1 matching 7 bases. Germline CDR1 SGHNT, CDR2 YYREEE (reference sequence). Trimming took 5 bases from V and 1 from J; bases not matched to a gene: 5. The length of the CDR3 is 14 residues. In DNA, the CDR3 is TGTGCCAGCAGTTGGGGACAGCAGAACACTGAAGCTTTCTTT. The encoded protein is CASSWGQQNTEAFF.